This paragraph covers one T cell receptor (beta chain) sequence. Adults between roughly 18 and 100 years of age took part from fewer than 30 US areas. A PCR-confirmed or clinician-diagnosed COVID-19 case had contacted exposed participants within 2 weeks of entry. The germline gives CDR1 MNHEY, CDR2 SMNVEV (reference sequence). J was trimmed by 4 bases and V by 6 bases; bases with no gene match: 10. The CDR3 runs 15 residues. The source of the sample is a study of blood T cell repertoires in COVID-19. Study-level background: The origin of the acute and convalescent COVID-19 samples was the United States, Italy and Spain.

The assay was immunoSEQ multiplex PCR, and TCRdb's table has in-frame clones only and misses some. The table lists roughly 250,000 clones, 88% of them singletons, with over 2.5% in the top ten. This receptor was obtained from a woman in her 40s who had been exposed to COVID-19. The V call is TRBV27, the J call TRBJ2-3, with 7 bases fitting TRBD2. The sample comprised PBMCs or T cells enriched from blood (not recorded which). The CDR3: CASRLRGGIADTQYF. CDR3 in DNA: TGTGCCAGCAGGTTACGCGGGGGTATCGCAGATACGCAGTATTTT.